This TCR beta chain comes out of a study of CD8+CD57+ T cells in acquired aplastic anemia. Study-level points and caveats: Controls did not differ significantly from patients in CD8+ Simpson's diversity. In common between the patients and the controls were more than 25 CD8+ CDR3 sequences.

Comment on this clonotype: Its antigen is not identified.

The germline V gene has CDR1 SGHTA and CDR2 FQGNSA. The CDR3 extends over 15 amino acids. Genomic DNA templated the TCR beta VDJ and CDR3 profiling. TCRdb itself ran the reads through MiXCR, one entry per CDR3 protein. The sample has 210,000 or so distinct CDR3 sequences, less than 60% seen once; the top ten hold just under 20%. Patients picked for sequencing had shown CD8+CD57+ cell expansion detected by flow cytometry. All patients had severe acquired aplastic anemia. Sequencing was performed on sorted CD4+, CD8+, or CD8+CD57+ T cells (not recorded which) from PBMCs. This receptor was taken from a human donor with aplastic anemia. The chain has TRBV7-2 and TRBJ2-1; 12 bases align to TRBD2. The end of the DNA is better explained by TRBJ2-5, so the J call may be wrong. CDR3 in amino acids: CASSGRLAGVETQYF. DNA of the CDR3: TGTGCCAGCAGCGGGCGACTAGCGGGGGTCGAGACCCAGTACTTC.